This record looks at one T cell receptor (beta chain) sequence and its context. Its antigen is not known. The TCR beta libraries were generated through quantitative 5'-RACE incorporating molecular barcodes. TCRdb used MiXCR to reprocess the 5' RACE reads, holding one entry per CDR3 protein. The table shows about 750,000 distinct CDR3 sequences, with under 20% occurring only once. The CDR3 is 15 amino acids. CDR1 is MNHEY and CDR2 is SMNVEV in the germline V gene (reference sequence). Trimming stripped 3 bases from V and 3 bases from J, with 14 bases between. The data were taken from a study of CD8 T cells in ankylosing spondylitis. Study-wide points: Blood from ankylosing spondylitis patients appeared to carry a characteristic roughly 8-variant TCR beta motif. A number of the motif variants had already been described in reactive arthritis synovial fluid and blood. Clones linked to the disease showed a CD8+ phenotype. They occurred at relatively low frequencies in peripheral blood. In ankylosing spondylitis patients, matched synovial fluid reportedly showed significant enrichment of disease-linked clones.

This receptor was taken from a male donor with ankylosing spondylitis. The rearrangement uses TRBV27 and TRBJ2-5, with D perhaps TRBD2 (5 bases). The sample comprised blood, either unsorted or a sorted T cell fraction (not recorded which). The CDR3 DNA follows: TGTGCCAGCAGTTTTAGCACGGCTAGCAAAGAGACCCAGTACTTC. Translating gives CASSFSTASKETQYF.